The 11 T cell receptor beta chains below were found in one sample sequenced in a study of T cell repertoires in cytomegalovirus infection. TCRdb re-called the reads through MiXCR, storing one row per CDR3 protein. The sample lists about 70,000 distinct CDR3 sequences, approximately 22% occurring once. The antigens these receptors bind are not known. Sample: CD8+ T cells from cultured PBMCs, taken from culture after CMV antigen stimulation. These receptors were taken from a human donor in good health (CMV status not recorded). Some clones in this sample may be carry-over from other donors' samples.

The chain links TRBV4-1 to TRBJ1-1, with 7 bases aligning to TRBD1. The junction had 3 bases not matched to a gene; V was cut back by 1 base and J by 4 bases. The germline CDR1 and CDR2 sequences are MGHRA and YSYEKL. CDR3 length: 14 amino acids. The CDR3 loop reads CASSQAPGGTEAFF. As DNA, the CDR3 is TGCGCCAGCAGCCAAGCCCCAGGGGGCACTGAAGCTTTCTTT.

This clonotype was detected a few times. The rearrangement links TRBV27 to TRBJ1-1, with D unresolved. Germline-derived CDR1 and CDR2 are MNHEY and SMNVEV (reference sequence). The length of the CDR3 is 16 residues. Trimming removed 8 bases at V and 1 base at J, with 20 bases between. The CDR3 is CASRERVGFGNTEAFF. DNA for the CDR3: TGTGCCAGCCGTGAACGTGTGGGTTTCGGGAACACTGAAGCTTTCTTT.

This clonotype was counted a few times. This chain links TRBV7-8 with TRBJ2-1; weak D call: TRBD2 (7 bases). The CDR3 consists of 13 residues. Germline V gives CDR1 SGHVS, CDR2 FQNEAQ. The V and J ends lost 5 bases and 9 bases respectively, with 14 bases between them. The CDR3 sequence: CASSPRGAGEQFF. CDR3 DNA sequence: TGTGCCAGCAGCCCACGGGGGGCGGGTGAGCAGTTCTTC.

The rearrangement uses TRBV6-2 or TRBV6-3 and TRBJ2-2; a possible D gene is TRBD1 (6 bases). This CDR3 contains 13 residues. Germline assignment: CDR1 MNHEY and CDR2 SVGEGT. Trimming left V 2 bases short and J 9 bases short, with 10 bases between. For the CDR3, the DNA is TGTGCCAGCAGTTACCTCGACAGGTGGGAGCTGTTTTTT. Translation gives CASSYLDRWELFF.

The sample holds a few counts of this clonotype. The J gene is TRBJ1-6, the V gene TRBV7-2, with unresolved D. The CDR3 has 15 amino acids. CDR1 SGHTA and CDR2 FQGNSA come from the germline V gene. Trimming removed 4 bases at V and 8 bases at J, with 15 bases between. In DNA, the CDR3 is TGTGCCAGCAGCTCGGCATCCAACGGATATTCACCCCTCCACTTT. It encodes CASSSASNGYSPLHF.

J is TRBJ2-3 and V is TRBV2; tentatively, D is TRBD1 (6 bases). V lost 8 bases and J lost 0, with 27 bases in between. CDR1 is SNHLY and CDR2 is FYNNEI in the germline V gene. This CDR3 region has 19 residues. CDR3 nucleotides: TGTGCCAGCTTCGAAACGACAGGCGTCGAAAGGTCTAGCACAGATACGCAGTATTTT. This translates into CASFETTGVERSSTDTQYF.

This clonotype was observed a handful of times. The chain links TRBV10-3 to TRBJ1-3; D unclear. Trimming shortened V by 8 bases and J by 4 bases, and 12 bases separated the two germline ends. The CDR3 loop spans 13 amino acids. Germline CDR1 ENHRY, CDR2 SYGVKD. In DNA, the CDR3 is TGTGCCATCCGTGTCGAGAAAGGAAACACCATATATTTT. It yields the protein CAIRVEKGNTIYF.

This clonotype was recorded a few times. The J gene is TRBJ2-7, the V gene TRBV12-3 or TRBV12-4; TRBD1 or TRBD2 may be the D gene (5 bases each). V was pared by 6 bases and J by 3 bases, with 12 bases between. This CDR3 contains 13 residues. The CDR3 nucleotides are TGTGCCAGCAGCTGGGGGTGGGACTACGAGCAGTACTTC. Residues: CASSWGWDYEQYF.

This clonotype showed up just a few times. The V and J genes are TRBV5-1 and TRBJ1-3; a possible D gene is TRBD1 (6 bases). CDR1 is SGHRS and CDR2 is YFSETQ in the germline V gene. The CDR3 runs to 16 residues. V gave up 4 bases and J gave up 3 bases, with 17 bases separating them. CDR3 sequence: CASSLFTGISGNTIYF. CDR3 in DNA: TGCGCCAGCAGCCTTTTCACAGGGATCAGTGGAAACACCATATATTTT.

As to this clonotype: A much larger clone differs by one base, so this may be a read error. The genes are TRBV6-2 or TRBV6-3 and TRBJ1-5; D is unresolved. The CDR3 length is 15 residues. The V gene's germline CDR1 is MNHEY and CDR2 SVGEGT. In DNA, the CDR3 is TGTGTCAGCAGTTACACCGGTTTGATGGTTCAGCCCCAGCATTTT. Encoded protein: CVSSYTGLMVQPQHF.

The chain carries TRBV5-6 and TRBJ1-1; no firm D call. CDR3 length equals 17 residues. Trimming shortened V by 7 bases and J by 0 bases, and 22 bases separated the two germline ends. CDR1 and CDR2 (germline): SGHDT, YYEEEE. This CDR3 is CASAALFTGRVNTEAFF. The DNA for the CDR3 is TGTGCCAGCGCTGCACTCTTTACCGGCCGGGTGAACACTGAAGCTTTCTTT.